These 9 T cell receptor beta chains were all obtained from the same sample, sequenced in a study of CD8 T cells in ankylosing spondylitis. TCRdb reprocessed the 5' RACE reads with MiXCR, giving one entry per CDR3 protein. Of 300,000 to 350,000 distinct CDR3 sequences listed, around 21% are singletons. The sequencing input was blood, either unsorted or a sorted T cell fraction (not recorded which). Receptors were obtained from a female donor with ankylosing spondylitis or in good health (not recorded which).

This chain connects TRBV20-1 to TRBJ2-2; D is perhaps TRBD1 (5 bases). Germline V lookup: CDR1 DFQATT, CDR2 SNEGSKA (reference sequence). This CDR3 comprises 15 residues. The CDR3 region has the DNA TGCTTTTGGGGCCAGACTGTTGATTCGACCGGGGAGCTGTTTTTT. The encoded protein is CFWGQTVDSTGELFF.

There are many counts of this clonotype. The chain is built from TRBV24-1 and TRBJ2-1, with 7 bases that match TRBD2. Germline V gives CDR1 KGHDR, CDR2 SFDVKD. V shed 4 bases, J shed 8 bases, and the junction held 4 bases outside the gene matches. CDR3 length: 13 amino acids. The CDR3 nucleotides are TGTGCCACCAGTGACCCTGGGGGGGATGAGCAGTTCTTC. This gives the protein CATSDPGGDEQFF.

In this sample, this clonotype turned up many times. The chain combines TRBV20-1 with TRBJ2-1; 10 bases align to TRBD2. This CDR3 spans 14 amino acids. CDR1 and CDR2 from the germline V gene are DFQATT and SNEGSKA (reference sequence). The V and J ends lost 2 bases and 6 bases, in that order; junction bases with no gene match: 4. The CDR3, as DNA: TGCAGTGCTAGACAGAGCGGGAGGGTCAATGAGCAGTTCTTC. Protein product: CSARQSGRVNEQFF.

The chain couples TRBV12-3 or TRBV12-4 to TRBJ2-5; D not certain. The V gene lost 3 bases and the J gene lost 9 bases, with 17 bases spanning the gap. CDR3 size: 14 residues. The DNA of the CDR3 is TGTGCCAGCAGTTTTGAATCCAGAATTGTGGCCCAGTACTTC. It specifies CASSFESRIVAQYF.

This chain joins TRBV20-1 and TRBJ2-7; 7 nucleotides agree with TRBD2. This CDR3 has 14 amino acids. Trimming took 8 bases from V and 3 from J; bases not matched to a gene: 13. Per the germline V gene, CDR1 is DFQATT and CDR2 is SNEGSKA (reference sequence). CDR3 nucleotides: TGCAGTCCTTCCCTCGGGGGGACCCTCTACGAGCAGTACTTC. Translation: CSPSLGGTLYEQYF.

The CDR3 nucleotides read TGCGCCAGCAGCTTAGGGGTCGAAAGTTCCTACGAGCAGTACTTC. This gives the protein CASSLGVESSYEQYF. This rearrangement joins TRBV5-1 to TRBJ2-7; possible D gene TRBD1, 5 bases. The CDR3 has 15 amino acids. From germline, CDR1 is SGHRS and CDR2 YFSETQ. The V gene lost 2 bases and the J gene lost 1 base, with 13 bases spanning the gap.

This clonotype was seen more than once but under ten times. The chain is built from TRBV9 and TRBJ2-7; possibly TRBD1 for D (6 bases). Looked up from germline, CDR1 is SGDLS and CDR2 is YYNGEE. V lost 5 bases, J lost 4 bases, and 13 bases lay in between. The CDR3 is made up of 13 amino acids. The CDR3 DNA sequence: TGTGCCAGCAGTGCCGAACAGGGATACGAGCAGTACTTC. Translation gives CASSAEQGYEQYF.

This chain joins TRBV7-2 and TRBJ2-3; D call uncertain. CDR3 length: 11 residues. CDR1 SGHTA and CDR2 FQGNSA come from the germline V gene. The ends were cut back, 8 bases at V and 6 bases at J, with 9 bases in the middle. The CDR3 loop reads CASSHSDTQYF. Here the CDR3 DNA reads TGTGCCAGCTCTCATTCGGATACGCAGTATTTT.

The table lists this clonotype with many counts. The DNA of the CDR3 is TGTGCCAGCAGCTGGCGAGCCTACGAGCAGTACTTC. It codes for CASSWRAYEQYF. This chain connects TRBV5-6 to TRBJ2-7; no firm D call. Per the germline V gene, CDR1 is SGHDT and CDR2 is YYEEEE. Trimming removed 3 bases at V and 2 bases at J, with 6 bases between. The CDR3 totals 12 residues. Filled out from reference TRBV5-6 and TRBJ2-7, the complete variable domain reads DAGVTQSPTHLIKTRGQQVTLRCSPKSGHDTVSWYQQALGQGPQFIFQYYEEEERQRGNFPDRFSGHQFPNYSSELNVNALLLGDSALYLCASSWRAYEQYFGPGTRLTVT.